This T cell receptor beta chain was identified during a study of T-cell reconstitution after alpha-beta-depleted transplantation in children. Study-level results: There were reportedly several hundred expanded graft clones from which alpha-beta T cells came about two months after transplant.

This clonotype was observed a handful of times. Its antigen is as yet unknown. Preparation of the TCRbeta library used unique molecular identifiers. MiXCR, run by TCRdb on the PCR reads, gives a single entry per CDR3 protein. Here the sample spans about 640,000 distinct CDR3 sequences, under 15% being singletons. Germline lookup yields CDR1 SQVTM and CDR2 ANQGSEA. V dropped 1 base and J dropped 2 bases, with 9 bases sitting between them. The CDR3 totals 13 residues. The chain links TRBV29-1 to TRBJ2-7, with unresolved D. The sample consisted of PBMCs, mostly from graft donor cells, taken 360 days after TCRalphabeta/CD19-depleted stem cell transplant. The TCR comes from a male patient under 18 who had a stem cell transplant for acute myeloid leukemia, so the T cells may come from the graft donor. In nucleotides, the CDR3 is TGCAGCGTTGAAGGGCAGCATGCCTACGAGCAGTACTTC. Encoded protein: CSVEGQHAYEQYF.